This TCR beta chain was recorded in a study of cytomegalovirus exposure and HLA in healthy donors. Study-wide context: The 110 or so validation repertoires, a later analysis reported, used the same platform as the approximately 700 first-cohort repertoires.

The V and J ends lost 2 bases and 9 bases respectively, with 8 bases between them. CDR3 length: 12 residues. Germline V CDR1 and CDR2: KGHSH, LQKENI. On this clone: The target antigen is unknown.

Study-level findings and limits: The study found most TCR sequences rare, yet found some public TCRs in many donors. Subsequent analysis found a tendency for first-cohort TCR clusters to co-occur within the approximately 130 validation repertoires.

The donors were part of the roughly 130-subject validation cohort, which stood apart from the 666-subject first cohort. Measured with immunoSEQ multiplex PCR; TCRdb has only the in-frame clones, and not every one. The repertoire holds 150,000 to 200,000 clones, about 83% seen once, with almost 1.5% in the top ten. The sample was PBMCs. The chain recombines TRBV18 with TRBJ2-1; D is perhaps TRBD2 (6 bases). The receptor's source is a woman aged 18-29 years in good health and CMV-seronegative. The CDR3 DNA reads as TGTGCCAGCTCACCAGATAGCGGTGAGCAGTTCTTC. Translated, it gives CASSPDSGEQFF.